A selection of T cell receptor beta chains follows, all from one sample in a study of blood T cell repertoires in COVID-19. Method: immunoSEQ multiplex PCR; TCRdb's copy keeps in-frame clones and lacks some. Here the sample spans under 500,000 clones, 75% to 90% being singletons. Material: PBMCs or T cells enriched from blood (not recorded which). These receptors originate from a man aged 30 to 45 who had recovered from COVID-19. CDR3s include the opening cysteine and the closing phenylalanine or tryptophan. The D gene is left open where the match is weak. Some rows mark clone size as missing; the rest say once, few, many or name a class of expanded clone.

v_call	j_call	clone_size	d_call	cdr3_aa	cdr3_nt
TRBV10-3	TRBJ2-1	once	TRBD2	CAISEISGSYNEQFF	TGTGCCATCAGTGAGATTAGCGGGTCCTACAATGAGCAGTTCTTC
TRBV7-3	TRBJ2-1	once	NA	CASSLYGTSRNEQFF	TGTGCCAGCAGCTTATATGGCACCTCGAGGAATGAGCAGTTCTTC
TRBV2	TRBJ1-3	NA	NA	CASNLQGLFAGNTIYF	TGTGCCAGCAATTTGCAGGGGCTTTTTGCTGGAAACACCATATATTTT
TRBV3-1/TRBV3-2	TRBJ2-7	NA	NA	CASSSSYEQYF	TGTGCCAGCAGCTCTTCCTACGAGCAGTACTTC
TRBV13	TRBJ2-3	NA	TRBD1	CASSQRGLAGTDTQYF	TGTGCCAGCAGTCAAAGGGGGCTAGCCGGCACAGATACGCAGTATTTT
TRBV5-1	TRBJ2-7	NA	TRBD1	CASSLERGLRNEQYF	TGCGCCAGCAGCTTGGAGAGGGGGCTGAGGAACGAGCAGTACTTC
TRBV5-1	TRBJ2-1	NA	TRBD2	CASSFGTSFYNEQFF	TGCGCCAGCAGCTTCGGGACTAGCTTCTACAATGAGCAGTTCTTC
TRBV6-5	TRBJ2-7	NA	TRBD2	CASMNPGGEQYF	TGTGCCAGCATGAACCCGGGGGGCGAGCAGTACTTC
TRBV12-5	TRBJ1-1	once	NA	CASGGGAVGTEAFF	TGTGCTAGTGGTGGGGGGGCCGTGGGAACTGAAGCTTTCTTT
TRBV25-1	TRBJ1-3	NA	TRBD1	CASSLTGTGNTIYF	TGTGCCAGCAGTTTGACAGGGACTGGAAACACCATATATTTT
TRBV12-3/TRBV12-4	TRBJ1-2	NA	NA	CASRDRLLYGYTF	TGTGCCAGCAGGGACAGACTACTCTATGGCTACACCTTC
TRBV10-2	TRBJ1-1	NA	TRBD1	CASSETGGYTEAFF	TGCGCCAGCAGTGAAACAGGGGGTTATACTGAAGCTTTCTTT
TRBV7-9	TRBJ1-6	NA	NA	CASQGNSPLHF	TGTGCCAGCCAGGGTAATTCACCCCTCCACTTT
TRBV7-9	TRBJ2-2	NA	NA	CASSQGWETKNTGELFF	TGTGCCAGCAGCCAGGGGTGGGAGACCAAGAACACCGGGGAGCTGTTTTTT
TRBV5-1	TRBJ1-6	once	NA	CASSLSGSSSYNSPLHF	TGCGCCAGCAGCTTGTCAGGCAGCAGCTCCTATAATTCACCCCTCCACTTT
TRBV7-2	TRBJ1-3	NA	TRBD1	CASTAGTGARSGNTIYF	TGTGCCAGCACGGCCGGGACAGGGGCCCGATCCGGAAACACCATATATTTT
TRBV3-1/TRBV3-2	TRBJ1-5	few	TRBD1	CASSYSGTGLNQPQHF	TGTGCCAGCAGCTATTCCGGGACAGGGTTGAATCAGCCCCAGCATTTT
TRBV27	TRBJ2-7	NA	TRBD1	CASRFADREIYEQYF	TGTGCCTCTCGATTTGCGGACAGGGAAATTTACGAGCAGTACTTC
TRBV5-4	TRBJ2-1	NA	NA	CASSLVIGGELPREQFF	TGTGCCAGCAGCTTGGTGATAGGGGGGGAACTCCCCCGGGAGCAGTTCTTC
TRBV6-5	TRBJ2-3	NA	NA	CASSTNADTQYF	TGTGCCAGCAGTACTAATGCGGATACGCAGTATTTT
TRBV5-8	TRBJ2-5	NA	NA	CASSLGTANQETQYF	TGTGCCAGCAGCTTGGGGACAGCTAATCAAGAGACCCAGTACTTC
TRBV27	TRBJ2-3	NA	NA	CASSPGADTQYF	TGTGCCAGCAGTCCCGGGGCAGATACGCAGTATTTT
TRBV9	TRBJ2-2	NA	TRBD2	CASRAGAGELFF	TGTGCCAGCAGGGCGGGAGCCGGGGAGCTGTTTTTT
TRBV24-1	TRBJ2-6	NA	TRBD1	CATSDPGGASRSGHNVLTF	TGTGCCACCAGTGATCCAGGGGGCGCATCCCGGTCCGGGCACAACGTCCTGACTTTC
TRBV9	TRBJ1-5	few	NA	CASTPPGGANQPQHF	TGTGCCAGCACCCCACCAGGAGGGGCAAATCAGCCCCAGCATTTT
TRBV7-2	TRBJ2-5	NA	TRBD2	CASSQNMAGVTETQYF	TGTGCCAGCAGCCAAAACATGGCGGGGGTTACCGAGACCCAGTACTTC
TRBV6-2/TRBV6-3	TRBJ1-1	NA	NA	CASSPRNRVKNTEAFF	TGTGCCAGCAGTCCACGGAACAGGGTTAAGAACACTGAAGCTTTCTTT
TRBV5-1	TRBJ1-2	NA	TRBD1	CASSLGQGVDGYTF	TGCGCCAGCAGCTTGGGACAGGGGGTGGATGGCTACACCTTC
TRBV18	TRBJ1-2	few	NA	CASSPTSRADYGYTF	TGTGCCAGCTCACCCACATCCAGGGCGGACTATGGCTACACCTTC
TRBV24-1	TRBJ2-3	NA	TRBD2	CATSDFPGGAGGDTQYF	TGTGCCACCAGTGATTTTCCGGGAGGGGCGGGGGGAGATACGCAGTATTTT
TRBV30	TRBJ1-2	NA	TRBD1	CAWSALGQGEGYTF	TGTGCCTGGAGTGCATTGGGACAGGGCGAGGGCTACACCTTC
TRBV18	TRBJ1-3	few	NA	CASSPPVGGHGNTIYF	TGTGCCAGCTCACCGCCAGTGGGAGGGCATGGAAACACCATATATTTT
TRBV5-4	TRBJ2-3	NA	NA	CASSLVQGDTQYF	TGTGCCAGCAGCTTGGTTCAGGGCGATACGCAGTATTTT
TRBV11-2	TRBJ1-2	NA	NA	CASSPYQGYGYTF	TGTGCCAGCAGCCCCTATCAGGGCTATGGCTACACCTTC
TRBV28	TRBJ2-1	NA	NA	CASSTPQGNSAYNEQFF	TGTGCCAGCAGTACCCCTCAGGGGAATTCCGCCTACAATGAGCAGTTCTTC
TRBV10-2	TRBJ2-2	NA	TRBD1	CASGEQGATGELFF	TGCGCCAGCGGAGAACAGGGGGCCACCGGGGAGCTGTTTTTT
TRBV12-5	TRBJ1-1	NA	NA	CASGSQTVTEAFF	TGTGCTAGTGGTTCACAGACAGTCACTGAAGCTTTCTTT
TRBV5-4	TRBJ2-7	NA	TRBD1	CASSLGDRESYEQYF	TGTGCCAGCAGCTTGGGGGACAGGGAATCCTACGAGCAGTACTTC
TRBV10-1	TRBJ2-2	NA	TRBD2	CASSQTSGAGGELFF	TGCGCCAGCAGTCAGACTAGCGGGGCCGGCGGGGAGCTGTTTTTT
TRBV11-2	TRBJ2-1	NA	TRBD2	CASSRSGSEYNEQFF	TGTGCCAGCAGCCGAAGCGGGAGTGAGTACAATGAGCAGTTCTTC
TRBV28	TRBJ2-4	NA	TRBD2	CASRGGSPGLASTVNIQYF	TGTGCCAGCAGGGGGGGTAGCCCGGGACTAGCGTCAACCGTAAACATTCAGTACTTC
TRBV27	TRBJ1-5	NA	NA	CASSPKSIRNQPQHF	TGTGCCAGCAGTCCCAAGTCTATACGGAATCAGCCCCAGCATTTT
TRBV3-1/TRBV3-2	TRBJ1-1	NA	TRBD1	CASSLKSGTGVAFF	TGTGCCAGCAGCCTCAAGTCCGGGACAGGGGTAGCTTTCTTT
TRBV6-5	TRBJ2-7	NA	TRBD2	CASSYTSGSYEQYF	TGTGCCAGCAGTTACACTAGCGGGAGCTACGAGCAGTACTTC
TRBV5-1	TRBJ2-3	once	TRBD2	CASSKSGTSGSGSTDTQYF	TGCGCCAGCAGCAAATCCGGGACTAGCGGGAGCGGGAGCACAGATACGCAGTATTTT
TRBV9	TRBJ1-2	NA	NA	CASSVSPGQGFGYTF	TGTGCCAGCAGCGTTTCCCCTGGCCAGGGATTTGGCTACACCTTC
TRBV29-1	TRBJ2-3	NA	TRBD2	CSAGLAGEDTQYF	TGCAGCGCCGGACTAGCGGGGGAAGATACGCAGTATTTT
TRBV19	TRBJ2-3	NA	TRBD1	CASSMARQGAQYF	TGTGCCAGTAGTATGGCCCGACAGGGGGCGCAGTATTTT
TRBV29-1	TRBJ2-6	NA	NA	CSVKEGVRSGANVLTF	TGCAGCGTGAAGGAAGGGGTCCGCTCTGGGGCCAACGTCCTGACTTTC
TRBV3-1/TRBV3-2	TRBJ2-1	NA	NA	CASSQDYERYNEQFF	TGTGCCAGCAGCCAAGATTACGAGCGTTACAATGAGCAGTTCTTC
TRBV24-1	TRBJ1-1	NA	NA	CATSDGQRLAFF	TGTGCCACCAGTGATGGACAGCGCCTCGCTTTCTTT
TRBV28	TRBJ1-2	once	TRBD1	CASSNLGQGYGYTF	TGTGCCAGCAGTAATCTTGGACAGGGCTATGGCTACACCTTC
TRBV6-6	TRBJ2-7	once	NA	CASSKYSPSNYEQYF	TGTGCCAGCAGTAAATACAGCCCTTCGAACTACGAGCAGTACTTC
TRBV11-2	TRBJ2-3	NA	NA	CASSLVRGTDTQYF	TGTGCCAGCAGCTTAGTACGGGGCACAGATACGCAGTATTTT